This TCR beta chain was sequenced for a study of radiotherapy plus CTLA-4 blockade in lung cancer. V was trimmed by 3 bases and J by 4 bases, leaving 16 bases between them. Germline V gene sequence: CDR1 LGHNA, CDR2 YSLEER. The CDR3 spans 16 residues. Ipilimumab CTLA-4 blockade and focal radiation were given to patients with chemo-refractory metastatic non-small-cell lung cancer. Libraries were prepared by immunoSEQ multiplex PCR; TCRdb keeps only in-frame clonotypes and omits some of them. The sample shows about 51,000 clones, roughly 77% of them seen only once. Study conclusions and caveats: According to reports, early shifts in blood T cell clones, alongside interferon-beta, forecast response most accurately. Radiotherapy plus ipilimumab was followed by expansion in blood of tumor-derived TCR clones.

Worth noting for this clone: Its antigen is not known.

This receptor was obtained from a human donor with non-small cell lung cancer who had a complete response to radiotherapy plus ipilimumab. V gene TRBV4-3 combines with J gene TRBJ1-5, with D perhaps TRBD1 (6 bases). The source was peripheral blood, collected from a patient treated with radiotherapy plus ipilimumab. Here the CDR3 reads CASSQGRTATNQPQHF. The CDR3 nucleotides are TGCGCCAGCAGCCAGGGTCGGACAGCAACTAATCAGCCCCAGCATTTT.